This TCR beta chain was identified in a study of T cells in pancreatic ductal adenocarcinoma. The study, taken as a whole, reports: Blood clonality (roughly 0.07) did not differ significantly from tumor (about 0.11). The resected cohort was biased toward the minority with early-stage disease. Compared with tumor, blood showed more total productive templates and 6.5 to 10-fold more clonotypes.

Libraries were prepared by immunoSEQ multiplex PCR; TCRdb keeps only in-frame clonotypes and omits some of them. This sample has 31,000 or so clones, with approximately 94% found just once. On this clone itself: The antigen is unknown.

No neoadjuvant therapy was given to the selected pancreatic ductal adenocarcinoma patients before their surgery. The sequenced sample was PBMCs. This sequence originates from a human donor with pancreatic ductal adenocarcinoma.

The CDR3 DNA reads as TGTGCCAGCTCACCAGGGCTGGGGACTATGTTTTTT. Translated: CASSPGLGTMFF. The gene calls are TRBV18 and TRBJ1-4, with D possibly being TRBD1 (5 bases). Germline V gene data show CDR1 as KGHSH and CDR2 as LQKENI. V was cut by 2 bases and J by 15 bases, with 13 bases left in between. The CDR3 is made up of 12 amino acids.